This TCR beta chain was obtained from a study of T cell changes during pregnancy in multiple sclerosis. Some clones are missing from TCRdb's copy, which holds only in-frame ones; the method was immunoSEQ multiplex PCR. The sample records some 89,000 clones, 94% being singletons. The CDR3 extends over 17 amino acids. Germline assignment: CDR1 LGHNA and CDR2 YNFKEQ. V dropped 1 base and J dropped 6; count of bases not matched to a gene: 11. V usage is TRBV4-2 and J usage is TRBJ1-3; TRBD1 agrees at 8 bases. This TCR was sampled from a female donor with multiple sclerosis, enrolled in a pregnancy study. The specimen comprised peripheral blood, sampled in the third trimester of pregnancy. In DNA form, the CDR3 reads TGTGCCAGCAGCCAAGCCCCCGGACAGGGCCGCCAAAACACCATATATTTT. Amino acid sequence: CASSQAPGQGRQNTIYF.